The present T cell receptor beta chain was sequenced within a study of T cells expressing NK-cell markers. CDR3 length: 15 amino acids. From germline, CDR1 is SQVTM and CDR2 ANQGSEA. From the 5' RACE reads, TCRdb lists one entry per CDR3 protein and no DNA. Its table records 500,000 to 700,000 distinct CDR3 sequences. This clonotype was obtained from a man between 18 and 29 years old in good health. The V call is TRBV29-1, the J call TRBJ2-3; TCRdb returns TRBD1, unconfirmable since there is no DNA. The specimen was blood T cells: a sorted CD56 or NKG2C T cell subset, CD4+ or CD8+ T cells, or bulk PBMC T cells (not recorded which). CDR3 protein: CSVEGGQGRGDTQYF.